The 24 T cell receptor beta chains in this list originate from one sample, sequenced in a study of cytomegalovirus exposure and HLA in healthy donors. The table came from immunoSEQ multiplex PCR; TCRdb's copy has only in-frame clones and leaves some out. The sample includes a few hundred thousand clones, over 75% of them seen just once. Sample: PBMCs. These receptors all come from a woman aged 18-29 years in good health and CMV-seronegative.

V usage is TRBV28 and J usage is TRBJ1-2, with D perhaps matching TRBD1 (5 bases). Per the germline V gene, CDR1 is MDHEN and CDR2 is SYDVKM. This CDR3 has 15 amino acids. V shed 7 bases and J shed 0 bases, with 15 bases lying between them. The CDR3 reads CASTPGGGPNYGYTF. The CDR3 nucleotides are TGTGCCAGCACCCCGGGGGGGGGACCTAACTATGGCTACACCTTC.

The rearrangement joins TRBV7-6 to TRBJ2-7; 9 positions agree with TRBD2. Per the germline V gene, CDR1 is SGHVS and CDR2 is FNYEAQ. The V and J ends lost 0 bases and 6 bases, in that order; junction bases with no gene match: 12. The CDR3 is 17 amino acids. In DNA form, the CDR3 reads TGTGCCAGCAGCTTAGCGGTAGCGGGAGCTATTTTCCCCGAGCAGTACTTC. Translating it yields CASSLAVAGAIFPEQYF.

The chain recombines TRBV4-2 with TRBJ2-7; 9 positions match TRBD2. The CDR3 extends over 16 amino acids. Germline trimming cut 2 bases from V and 5 bases from J; bases unmatched to any gene: 10. Looked up from germline, CDR1 is LGHNA and CDR2 is YNFKEQ. The CDR3 coding sequence is TGTGCCAGCAGCCAAACCCTAGCGGGAATGAACCACGAGCAGTACTTC. It translates to CASSQTLAGMNHEQYF.

This sequence joins TRBV5-1 and TRBJ1-1, with 11 nucleotides matching TRBD1. CDR3 length equals 15 residues. J lost 5 bases, V lost 3 bases, and 6 bases had no gene match. Germline CDR1 and CDR2: SGHRS and YFSETQ. CDR3 in amino acids: CASSSGQGVGTEAFF. Here the CDR3 DNA reads TGCGCCAGCAGCTCGGGACAGGGGGTTGGAACTGAAGCTTTCTTT.

This chain uses TRBV7-8 with TRBJ2-2; 12 positions match TRBD2. The CDR3 sequence is 16 residues long. The J segment lost 7 bases and the V segment lost 5 bases, leaving 8 bases of the junction unmatched. In germline, CDR1 is SGHVS, CDR2 FQNEAQ. For the CDR3, the DNA is TGTGCCAGCAGCCCAGGACTAGCGGGATTTCACGGGGAGCTGTTTTTT. This encodes CASSPGLAGFHGELFF.

With regard to this clone: The sample contains more than one DNA sequence encoding this CDR3. The gene calls are TRBV27 and TRBJ2-1, with 13 bases fitting TRBD2. CDR1 and CDR2 from the germline V gene are MNHEY and SMNVEV (reference sequence). The CDR3 is made up of 17 amino acids. Germline trimming cut 4 bases from V and 0 bases from J; bases unmatched to any gene: 3. The chain's CDR3 is CASSSRTSGSSYNEQFF. The CDR3 DNA reads as TGTGCCAGCAGTTCCCGGACTAGCGGGAGCTCCTACAATGAGCAGTTCTTC.

The V and J genes are TRBV6-4 and TRBJ1-2; TRBD1 aligns across 10 bases. CDR1 and CDR2 from the germline V gene are MRHNA and SNTAGT. The CDR3 totals 14 residues. Unmatched junction bases numbered 5, after V lost 4 bases and J lost 6 bases. The CDR3 coding sequence is TGTGCCAGCAGTGCCAGGGGGACAGGGGATGGCTACACCTTC. Translating gives CASSARGTGDGYTF.

The chain has TRBV10-3 and TRBJ1-5; no reliable D call. The CDR3 sequence is 15 residues long. Germline CDR1 ENHRY, CDR2 SYGVKD. V lost 1 base, J lost 5 bases, and 12 bases lay in between. The CDR3: CAISEYDREDQPQHF. The DNA of the CDR3 is TGTGCCATCAGTGAGTATGATCGGGAGGATCAGCCCCAGCATTTT.

The rearrangement uses TRBV2 and TRBJ2-3; unclear D gene. The CDR3 is 14 residues long. The V end was cut by 5 bases, the J end by 0 bases, with 9 bases between. CDR1 and CDR2 from the germline V gene are SNHLY and FYNNEI. CDR3 residues: CASSNGGSTDTQYF. CDR3 coding DNA: TGTGCCAGCAGTAACGGCGGTAGCACAGATACGCAGTATTTT.

This chain connects TRBV30 to TRBJ2-5; 9 nucleotides agree with TRBD2. This CDR3 is built from 15 residues. V lost 2 bases, J lost 5 bases, and 9 bases stayed unmatched. The germline gives CDR1 GTSNPN, CDR2 SVGIG (reference sequence). The CDR3 is CAWSTSGSGGETQYF. The DNA for the CDR3 is TGTGCCTGGAGTACTAGCGGGTCGGGGGGCGAGACCCAGTACTTC.

The chain employs TRBV18 and TRBJ2-1, with 7 nucleotides matching TRBD1. CDR3 length: 15 amino acids. CDR1 is KGHSH and CDR2 is LQKENI in the germline V gene. V was clipped by 7 bases and J by 5 bases; unmatched bases: 11. The CDR3 here is CASLQEGARDNEQFF. The DNA for the CDR3 is TGTGCCAGCTTACAAGAGGGGGCGCGGGACAATGAGCAGTTCTTC.

This chain links TRBV7-3 with TRBJ2-1; TRBD2 aligns across 14 bases. The length of the CDR3 is 16 residues. Per the germline V gene, CDR1 is SGHTA and CDR2 is FQGTGA. The junction had 0 bases not matched to a gene; V was cut back by 4 bases and J by 1 base. CDR3 in amino acids: CASSWTSGGSYNEQFF. For the CDR3, the DNA is TGTGCCAGCAGCTGGACTAGCGGGGGGTCCTACAATGAGCAGTTCTTC.

This chain links TRBV28 with TRBJ2-3; D perhaps matches TRBD2 (5 bases). This CDR3 region has 15 residues. CDR1 MDHEN and CDR2 SYDVKM come from the germline V gene. The germline V and J ends were trimmed by 3 bases and 3 bases, with 13 bases remaining between them. The CDR3 coding sequence is TGTGCCAGCAGTTTCTGGGAGAGGAGGACAGATACGCAGTATTTT. Encoded protein: CASSFWERRTDTQYF.

CDR3 coding DNA: TGTGCCAGCAGTTTATTGGTGGGACAGGGGCCTGTTCAGCCCCAGCATTTT. This gives the protein CASSLLVGQGPVQPQHF. This chain links TRBV27 with TRBJ1-5; TRBD1 agrees at 10 bases. Germline V gene sequence: CDR1 MNHEY, CDR2 SMNVEV (reference sequence). V shed 1 base, J shed 6 bases, and the junction held 9 bases outside the gene matches. CDR3 size: 17 residues.

This clone was picked up one time. The chain carries TRBV4-3 and TRBJ2-7; weak D call: TRBD2 (5 bases). Trimming shortened V by 0 bases and J by 3 bases, and 6 bases separated the two germline ends. Germline V gives CDR1 LGHNA, CDR2 YSLEER. The CDR3 is 13 amino acids. Written as DNA, the CDR3 is TGCGCCAGCAGCCAAGACGCGGGCTACGAGCAGTACTTC. It yields the protein CASSQDAGYEQYF.

The V call is TRBV4-1, the J call TRBJ2-2; 7 nucleotides align to TRBD2. Germline V gene data show CDR1 as MGHRA and CDR2 as YSYEKL. The CDR3 contains 18 residues. Trimming removed 0 bases from V and 2 bases from J; junction bases left unmatched: 9. The chain's CDR3 is CASSQDGRGTLNTGELFF. In nucleotides, the CDR3 is TGCGCCAGCAGCCAAGATGGGCGGGGGACTTTAAACACCGGGGAGCTGTTTTTT.

The chain uses TRBV27 and TRBJ2-5; tentative D call: TRBD1 (5 bases). V was shortened by 2 bases and J by 5 bases, with 9 bases between the two germline ends. Germline loops: CDR1 MNHEY, CDR2 SMNVEV (reference sequence). The CDR3 has 13 residues. The CDR3 here is CASSLNRIETQYF. CDR3 DNA sequence: TGTGCCAGCAGTTTAAACAGGATTGAGACCCAGTACTTC.

The CDR3 DNA reads TGTGCCAGCAGTTCAGGACAGGGGGGCACTGAAGCTTTCTTT. Its translation is CASSSGQGGTEAFF. The gene calls are TRBV28 and TRBJ1-1; 10 bases match TRBD1. After removal of 4 bases from V and 4 bases from J, the junction contained 3 bases not matched to a gene. The CDR3 runs to 14 residues. The germline V gene has CDR1 MDHEN and CDR2 SYDVKM. The whole variable domain, filled in from reference TRBV28 and TRBJ1-1, reads DVKVTQSSRYLVKRTGEKVFLECVQDMDHENMFWYRQDPGLGLRLIYFSYDVKMKEKGDIPEGYSVSREKKERFSLILESASTNQTSMYLCASSSGQGGTEAFFGQGTRLTVV.

The chain is built from TRBV19 and TRBJ1-5, with D perhaps matching TRBD1 (6 bases). Germline loops: CDR1 LNHDA, CDR2 SQIVND (reference sequence). This CDR3 region has 17 residues. V was cut by 2 bases and J by 4 bases, with 18 bases left in between. CDR3: CASSILLTGLWNQPQHF. The DNA of the CDR3 is TGTGCCAGTAGTATACTGCTGACAGGCTTATGGAATCAGCCCCAGCATTTT. Using reference TRBV19 and TRBJ1-5 for the parts outside the CDR3, the full variable domain is DGGITQSPKYLFRKEGQNVTLSCEQNLNHDAMYWYRQDPGQGLRLIYYSQIVNDFQKGDIAEGYSVSREKKESFPLTVTSAQKNPTAFYLCASSILLTGLWNQPQHFGDGTRLSIL.

Only one count was recorded for this clone. The chain carries TRBV27 and TRBJ2-1; D unclear. The CDR3 spans 13 residues. V lost 4 bases and J lost 4, with 8 bases in between. CDR1 is MNHEY, CDR2 SMNVEV, per germline (reference sequence). This CDR3 is CASSWAQYNEQFF. The CDR3 coding sequence is TGTGCCAGCAGTTGGGCCCAATACAATGAGCAGTTCTTC.

The CDR3 DNA sequence: TGTGCCAGCAGCTTGGAGGGGGCCATGAATTCACCCCTCCACTTT. Protein product: CASSLEGAMNSPLHF. This chain links TRBV5-6 with TRBJ1-6, with 7 bases fitting TRBD1. V was pared by 0 bases and J by 7 bases, with 4 bases of the junction left unmatched. The germline V gene encodes CDR1 SGHDT and CDR2 YYEEEE. The CDR3 is made up of 15 amino acids.

This clone was detected once. The V gene is TRBV29-1, the J gene TRBJ2-5, with D unclear. The CDR3 runs to 11 residues. Germline V lookup: CDR1 SQVTM, CDR2 ANQGSEA. Trimming cost V 4 bases and J 9 bases, with 12 bases left between them. CDR3 amino acids: CSVGTYDPQYF. The CDR3 DNA reads as TGCAGCGTTGGAACTTACGATCCCCAGTACTTC. The variable domain in full, with the rest retrieved from reference TRBV29-1 and TRBJ2-5, is SAVISQKPSRDICQRGTSLTIQCQVDSQVTMMFWYRQQPGQSLTLIATANQGSEATYESGFVIDKFPISRPNLTFSTLTVSNMSPEDSSIYLCSVGTYDPQYFGPGTRLLVL.

The genes are TRBV30 and TRBJ1-2; D is perhaps TRBD1 (5 bases). Trimming took 4 bases from V and 4 from J, leaving 16 bases between them. Germline CDR1 GTSNPN, CDR2 SVGIG (reference sequence). The CDR3 has 14 residues. CDR3 nucleotide sequence: TGTGCCTGGACGATCGCGGGGGTAGTCTATGGCTACACCTTC. Translation gives CAWTIAGVVYGYTF.

This clone has more than one count but fewer than ten. The V gene is TRBV4-1, the J gene TRBJ2-7; D perhaps matches TRBD1 (5 bases). Germline V gives CDR1 MGHRA, CDR2 YSYEKL. V lost 1 base, J lost 1 base, and 11 bases lay in between. The CDR3 extends over 15 amino acids. For the CDR3, the DNA is TGCGCCAGCAGCCAAGCGCCCACAGGATCCTACGAGCAGTACTTC. It translates to CASSQAPTGSYEQYF.